The present TCR beta chain was sequenced within a study of human T cells and chemical hapten exposure. In the study overall: From small differences in pooled library volume came most of the variation in per-sample TCR yields.

Study observations and caveats: Among TCRs, those above 1 in 1000 frequency were unaffected by DPC sensitization.

Time point defined: healthy volunteer bleed at 2 weeks. Total RNA came from unfractionated whole blood. This clonotype appeared many times. The target antigen is unknown. Trimming took 4 bases from V and 10 from J; bases not matched to a gene: 8. The germline CDR1 and CDR2 sequences are DFQATT and SNEGSKA (reference sequence). The CDR3 loop spans 14 amino acids. Library construction involved attaching unique molecular identifiers to individual cDNA molecules, which allowed quantitative, reproducible TCR counting. In the original workflow: The median was roughly 100,000 TCRs per sample, ranging about 23,224 to 690,600. Via MiXCR, TCRdb re-called the RACE reads, giving one row per CDR3 protein. These V and J calls rely on TCRdb rather than the paper's analysis. The sample contains roughly 130,000 distinct CDR3 sequences, approximately 9.5% of which appear only once.

The receptor was derived from a male donor in good health. Some clones in this sample may be carry-over from other donors' samples. The gene calls are TRBV20-1 and TRBJ2-1; 12 nucleotides align to TRBD2. The sample was whole blood. The DNA of the CDR3 is TGCAGTGCTAACAGACTAGCGGGGGCTCTAGAGCAGTTCTTC. Translating gives CSANRLAGALEQFF.